Listed below are T cell receptor beta chains from one sample, sequenced in a study of T cells in Graves' hyperthyroidism and ophthalmopathy. In TCRdb, the multiplex PCR reads were re-called with MiXCR into one record per CDR3 protein. Of 250,000 or so distinct CDR3 sequences in the sample, approximately 16% were seen once. The sequencing sample was made of blood. The source is a woman aged 50 to 65 with Graves' hyperthyroidism that later progressed to Graves' ophthalmopathy. CDR3s include the opening cysteine and the closing phenylalanine or tryptophan. D genes are given only for firm matches. A clone size is listed for some rows: how often the clone was seen (once, few, many), or a class if it is expanded.

j_gene: TRBJ1-6; d_gene: .; len: 16; v_gene: TRBV18; abundance: .; CDR3nt: TGTGCCAGCTCACCAGATGTGCTTCAAAATAATTCACCCCTCCACTTT; CDR3aa: CASSPDVLQNNSPLHF
j_gene: TRBJ2-5; d_gene: TRBD2; len: 15; v_gene: TRBV30; abundance: many; CDR3nt: TGTGCCTGGAGTAGGGTAGCGGGAGTTCGAGAGACCCAGTACTTC; CDR3aa: CAWSRVAGVRETQYF
j_gene: TRBJ2-3; d_gene: .; len: 12; v_gene: TRBV5-1; abundance: .; CDR3nt: TGCGCCAGCAGGGAGCTCGCAGATACGCAGTATTTT; CDR3aa: CASRELADTQYF
j_gene: TRBJ2-3; d_gene: TRBD2; len: 18; v_gene: TRBV2; abundance: many; CDR3nt: TGTGCCAGCAGTGCCCTCGACCCGGGACTAGCGGGAACAGATACGCAGTATTTT; CDR3aa: CASSALDPGLAGTDTQYF
j_gene: TRBJ1-2; d_gene: .; len: 13; v_gene: TRBV2; abundance: few; CDR3nt: TGTGCCAGCAGTGAAGGGGTCTTCTATGGCTACACCTTC; CDR3aa: CASSEGVFYGYTF
j_gene: TRBJ2-7; d_gene: .; len: 16; v_gene: TRBV5-1; abundance: many; CDR3nt: TGCGCCAGCAGCTCACCCACAGGGCTCGGTAACTACGAGCAGTACTTC; CDR3aa: CASSSPTGLGNYEQYF
j_gene: TRBJ1-1; d_gene: .; len: 13; v_gene: TRBV7-9; abundance: .; CDR3nt: TGTGCCAGCAGGCGGATCCGGGACACGGAAGCTTTCTTT; CDR3aa: CASRRIRDTEAFF
j_gene: TRBJ1-4; d_gene: .; len: 15; v_gene: TRBV5-1; abundance: many; CDR3nt: TGCGCCAGCAGCTTGGGCCGGGCCGTTAATGAAAAACTGTTTTTT; CDR3aa: CASSLGRAVNEKLFF
j_gene: TRBJ2-3; d_gene: .; len: 14; v_gene: TRBV20-1; abundance: many; CDR3nt: TGCAGTGCTGCCCGGAGGGTTTCCACAGATACGCAGTATTTT; CDR3aa: CSAARRVSTDTQYF
j_gene: TRBJ2-4; d_gene: .; len: 14; v_gene: TRBV30; abundance: many; CDR3nt: TGTGCCTGGAAAAGGGAACCTAGCAAAAACATTCAGTACTTC; CDR3aa: CAWKREPSKNIQYF
j_gene: TRBJ2-2; d_gene: TRBD2; len: 15; v_gene: TRBV2; abundance: many; CDR3nt: TGTGCCAGTCGGAGGGGACTAGCGGGAGTCGGGGAGCTGTTTTTT; CDR3aa: CASRRGLAGVGELFF
j_gene: TRBJ1-4; d_gene: TRBD1; len: 15; v_gene: TRBV5-1; abundance: .; CDR3nt: TGCGCCAGCAGTTATCAACCGGGACAGGGTGAAAAACTGTTTTTT; CDR3aa: CASSYQPGQGEKLFF
j_gene: TRBJ2-7; d_gene: .; len: 15; v_gene: TRBV20-1; abundance: many; CDR3nt: TGCAGTGCTAGGCCATTAGGAGGGGGCCCCTACGAGCAGTACTTC; CDR3aa: CSARPLGGGPYEQYF
j_gene: TRBJ1-2; d_gene: .; len: 12; v_gene: TRBV19; abundance: few; CDR3nt: TGTGCCACCACCGGGCAGAACTATGGCTACACCTTC; CDR3aa: CATTGQNYGYTF
j_gene: TRBJ2-7; d_gene: TRBD1; len: 16; v_gene: TRBV28; abundance: .; CDR3nt: TGTGCCAGCAGTCCCCCGGGACAGGCTGACTCCTACGAGCAGTACTTC; CDR3aa: CASSPPGQADSYEQYF
j_gene: TRBJ1-5; d_gene: TRBD1; len: 17; v_gene: TRBV6-2/TRBV6-3; abundance: .; CDR3nt: TGTGCCAGCAGTCCCGGGACAGGGGTAAATAGCAATCAGCCCCAGCATTTT; CDR3aa: CASSPGTGVNSNQPQHF